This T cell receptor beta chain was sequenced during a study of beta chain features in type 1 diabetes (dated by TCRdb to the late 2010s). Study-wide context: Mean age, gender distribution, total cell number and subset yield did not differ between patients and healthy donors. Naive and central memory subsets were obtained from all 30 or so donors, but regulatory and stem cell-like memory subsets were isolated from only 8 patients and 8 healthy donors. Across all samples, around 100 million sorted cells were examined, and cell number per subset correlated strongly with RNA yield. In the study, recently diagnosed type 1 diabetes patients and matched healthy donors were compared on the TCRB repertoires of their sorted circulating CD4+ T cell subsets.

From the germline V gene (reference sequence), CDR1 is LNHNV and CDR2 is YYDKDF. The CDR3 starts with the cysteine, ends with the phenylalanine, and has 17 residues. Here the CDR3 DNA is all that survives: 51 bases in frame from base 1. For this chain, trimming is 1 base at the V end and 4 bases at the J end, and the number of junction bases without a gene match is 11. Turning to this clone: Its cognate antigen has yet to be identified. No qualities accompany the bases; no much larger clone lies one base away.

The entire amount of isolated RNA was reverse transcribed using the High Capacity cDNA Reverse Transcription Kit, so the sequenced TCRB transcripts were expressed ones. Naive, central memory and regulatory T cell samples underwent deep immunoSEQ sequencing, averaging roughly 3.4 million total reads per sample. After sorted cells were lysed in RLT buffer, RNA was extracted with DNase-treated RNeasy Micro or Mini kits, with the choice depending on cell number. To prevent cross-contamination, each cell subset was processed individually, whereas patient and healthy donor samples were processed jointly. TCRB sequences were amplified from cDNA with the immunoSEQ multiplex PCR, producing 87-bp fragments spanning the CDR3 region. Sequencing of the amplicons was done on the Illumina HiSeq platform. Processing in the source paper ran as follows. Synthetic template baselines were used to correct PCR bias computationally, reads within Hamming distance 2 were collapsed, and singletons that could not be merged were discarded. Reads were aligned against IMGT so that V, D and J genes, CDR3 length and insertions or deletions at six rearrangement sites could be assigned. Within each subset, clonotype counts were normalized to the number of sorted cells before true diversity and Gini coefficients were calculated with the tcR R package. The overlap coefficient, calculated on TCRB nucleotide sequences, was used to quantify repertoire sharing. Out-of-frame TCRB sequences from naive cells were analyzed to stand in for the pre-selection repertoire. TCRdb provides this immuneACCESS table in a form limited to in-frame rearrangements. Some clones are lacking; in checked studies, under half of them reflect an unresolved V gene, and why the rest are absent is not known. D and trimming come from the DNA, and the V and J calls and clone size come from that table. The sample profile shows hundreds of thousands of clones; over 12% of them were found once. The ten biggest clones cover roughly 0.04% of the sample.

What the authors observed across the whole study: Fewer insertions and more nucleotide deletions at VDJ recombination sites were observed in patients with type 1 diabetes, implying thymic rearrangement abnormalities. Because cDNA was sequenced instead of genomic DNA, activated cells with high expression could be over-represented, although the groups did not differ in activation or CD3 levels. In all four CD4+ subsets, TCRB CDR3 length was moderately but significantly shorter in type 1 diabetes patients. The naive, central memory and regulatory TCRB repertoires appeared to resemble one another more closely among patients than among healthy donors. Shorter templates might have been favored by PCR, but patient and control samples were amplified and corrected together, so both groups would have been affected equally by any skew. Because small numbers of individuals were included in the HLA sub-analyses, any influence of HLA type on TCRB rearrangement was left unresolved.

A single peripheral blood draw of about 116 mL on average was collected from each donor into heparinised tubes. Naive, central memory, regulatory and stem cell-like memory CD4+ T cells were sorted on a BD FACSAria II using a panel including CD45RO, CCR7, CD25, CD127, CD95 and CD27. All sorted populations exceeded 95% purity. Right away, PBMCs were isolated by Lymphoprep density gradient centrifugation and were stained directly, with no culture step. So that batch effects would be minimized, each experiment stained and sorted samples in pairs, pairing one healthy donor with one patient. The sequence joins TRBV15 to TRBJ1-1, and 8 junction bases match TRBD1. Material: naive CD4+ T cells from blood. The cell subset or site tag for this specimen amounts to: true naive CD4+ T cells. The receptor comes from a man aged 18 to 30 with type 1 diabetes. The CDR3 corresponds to CATSRGFQGARGTEAFF. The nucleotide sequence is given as TGTGCCACCAGCAGAGGATTTCAGGGGGCGCGGGGCACTGAAGCTTTCTTT.